The rows below give T cell receptor beta chains drawn from one sample of a study of CD8 T cells in ankylosing spondylitis. TCRdb reprocessed the 5' RACE reads with MiXCR, giving one entry per CDR3 protein. The sample has over 30,000 distinct CDR3 sequences; approximately 11% are singletons. The sample consisted of synovial fluid, either unsorted or a sorted T cell fraction (not recorded which). All receptors come from a male donor with ankylosing spondylitis. The CDR3 runs from the conserved cysteine through the conserved F or W. The D gene is left open where the match is weak. Expanded clones get a size class; other rows say once, few or many, or leave the size out.

clone_size: few
j_call: TRBJ1-2
v_call: TRBV7-9
d_call: -
cdr3_length: 12
cdr3_nt: TGTGCCAGCAGCCCCGACGGCTATGGCTACACCTTC
cdr3_aa: CASSPDGYGYTF

clone_size: many
j_call: TRBJ2-1
v_call: TRBV6-2/TRBV6-3
d_call: -
cdr3_length: 14
cdr3_nt: TGTGCCAGCAGTTACCTGTCGGGGGAGAATGAGCAGTTCTTC
cdr3_aa: CASSYLSGENEQFF

clone_size: many
j_call: TRBJ1-5
v_call: TRBV28
d_call: -
cdr3_length: 14
cdr3_nt: TGTGCCAGCAGCCCCGGACCGCACAATCAGCCCCAGCATTTT
cdr3_aa: CASSPGPHNQPQHF

clone_size: -
j_call: TRBJ2-7
v_call: TRBV7-2
d_call: -
cdr3_length: 15
cdr3_nt: TGTGCCAGCAGCTCGCCTCGCGGCCGAGGGACCGAGCAGTACTTC
cdr3_aa: CASSSPRGRGTEQYF

clone_size: -
j_call: TRBJ1-1
v_call: TRBV4-1
d_call: -
cdr3_length: 17
cdr3_nt: TGCGCCAGCAGCCAAGAAGTACGGCTCGGGATGAACACTGAAGCTTTCTTT
cdr3_aa: CASSQEVRLGMNTEAFF

clone_size: many
j_call: TRBJ2-1
v_call: TRBV7-9
d_call: -
cdr3_length: 17
cdr3_nt: TGTGCCAGCAGCCCTTCCCGGGACACCCCCTCCTACAATGAGCAGTTCTTC
cdr3_aa: CASSPSRDTPSYNEQFF

clone_size: many
j_call: TRBJ1-1
v_call: TRBV7-8
d_call: -
cdr3_length: 12
cdr3_nt: TGTGCCAGCAGCTTAGGGACCGCAGAAGCTTTCTTT
cdr3_aa: CASSLGTAEAFF

clone_size: -
j_call: TRBJ1-5
v_call: TRBV4-1
d_call: -
cdr3_length: 14
cdr3_nt: TGCGCCAGCAGCCAGGTAAATCAGGGAGAGCCCCAGCATTTT
cdr3_aa: CASSQVNQGEPQHF

clone_size: many
j_call: TRBJ2-5
v_call: TRBV5-6
d_call: -
cdr3_length: 13
cdr3_nt: TGTGCCAGCACTCTCAGCGCGGAAGAGACCCAGTACTTC
cdr3_aa: CASTLSAEETQYF

clone_size: many
j_call: TRBJ2-1
v_call: TRBV7-2
d_call: -
cdr3_length: 13
cdr3_nt: TGTGCCAGCAGCCTAGCAGGGGTCAATGAGCAGTTCTTC
cdr3_aa: CASSLAGVNEQFF

clone_size: -
j_call: TRBJ1-4
v_call: TRBV28
d_call: -
cdr3_length: 18
cdr3_nt: TGTGCCAGCAGATCAATACAACTCCCGGCAGGGGTTAATGAAAAACTGTTTTTT
cdr3_aa: CASRSIQLPAGVNEKLFF

clone_size: -
j_call: TRBJ2-7
v_call: TRBV7-2
d_call: TRBD2
cdr3_length: 14
cdr3_nt: TGTGCCAGCAGTACAATAGCGGGGACCTACGAGCAGTACTTC
cdr3_aa: CASSTIAGTYEQYF

clone_size: medium-sized
j_call: TRBJ1-2
v_call: TRBV25-1
d_call: TRBD1
cdr3_length: 15
cdr3_nt: TGTGCCAGCAGTGAATCCCTTACAGGGGCTTATGGCTACACCTTC
cdr3_aa: CASSESLTGAYGYTF

clone_size: few
j_call: TRBJ1-1
v_call: TRBV7-9
d_call: -
cdr3_length: 16
cdr3_nt: TGTGCCAGCAGCTTCCCTATGGAGGGAGGGAACACTGAAGCTTTCTTT
cdr3_aa: CASSFPMEGGNTEAFF

clone_size: -
j_call: TRBJ2-1
v_call: TRBV20-1
d_call: TRBD2
cdr3_length: 17
cdr3_nt: TGCAGTGCCGCCGGGCCTCGAGCGGGAGGTGGGAAGTATGAGCAGTTCTTC
cdr3_aa: CSAAGPRAGGGKYEQFF

clone_size: few
j_call: TRBJ2-7
v_call: TRBV20-1
d_call: TRBD1
cdr3_length: 13
cdr3_nt: TGCAGTGCGAGGACAGGGGTTCCCTACGAGCAGTACTTC
cdr3_aa: CSARTGVPYEQYF

clone_size: few
j_call: TRBJ2-1
v_call: TRBV9
d_call: -
cdr3_length: 15
cdr3_nt: TGTGCCAGCAGCGATTCGGGAGAAGGCTACAATGAGCAGTTCTTC
cdr3_aa: CASSDSGEGYNEQFF

clone_size: -
j_call: TRBJ1-5
v_call: TRBV5-1
d_call: -
cdr3_length: 15
cdr3_nt: TGCGCCAGCAGCTTGGACAGTTATAGCAATCAGCCCCAGCATTTT
cdr3_aa: CASSLDSYSNQPQHF

clone_size: -
j_call: TRBJ1-1
v_call: TRBV7-9
d_call: -
cdr3_length: 12
cdr3_nt: TGTGCCAGCAGCTTATTGCAGCTTGAGGCTTTCTTT
cdr3_aa: CASSLLQLEAFF

clone_size: few
j_call: TRBJ2-7
v_call: TRBV3-1
d_call: TRBD2
cdr3_length: 18
cdr3_nt: TGTGCCAGCAGCACCGGGACTAGCGGGAGCGGTGTTTCCTACGAGCAGTACTTC
cdr3_aa: CASSTGTSGSGVSYEQYF

clone_size: many
j_call: TRBJ2-3
v_call: TRBV9
d_call: -
cdr3_length: 13
cdr3_nt: TGTGCCAGCAGCGTAGATTGGCGAGATACGCAGTATTTT
cdr3_aa: CASSVDWRDTQYF

clone_size: few
j_call: TRBJ2-1
v_call: TRBV20-1
d_call: TRBD2
cdr3_length: 19
cdr3_nt: TGCAGTGCTAGAGACCCAACCCTTACTAGCGGGAGCTCCTACAATGAGCAGTTCTTC
cdr3_aa: CSARDPTLTSGSSYNEQFF

clone_size: many
j_call: TRBJ2-4
v_call: TRBV9
d_call: TRBD1
cdr3_length: 15
cdr3_nt: TGTGCCAGCAGCGTCGGACAGGGCAGTTTCGGCATTCAGTACTTC
cdr3_aa: CASSVGQGSFGIQYF

clone_size: once
j_call: TRBJ2-7
v_call: TRBV7-8
d_call: -
cdr3_length: 16
cdr3_nt: TGTGCCAGCAGCCCGAGGGGGGGGCAGGGTCCCTACGAGCAGTACTTC
cdr3_aa: CASSPRGGQGPYEQYF

clone_size: many
j_call: TRBJ1-3
v_call: TRBV20-1
d_call: -
cdr3_length: 12
cdr3_nt: TGCAGTGCTCCAGGGCCTGGAAACACCATATATTTT
cdr3_aa: CSAPGPGNTIYF

clone_size: -
j_call: TRBJ1-1
v_call: TRBV9
d_call: -
cdr3_length: 14
cdr3_nt: TGTGCCAGCAGCGTAGGGGGGGGTGCCACTGAAGCTTTCTTT
cdr3_aa: CASSVGGGATEAFF

clone_size: few
j_call: TRBJ2-5
v_call: TRBV11-2
d_call: -
cdr3_length: 14
cdr3_nt: TGTGCCAGCAGCTTTTTCTTTAGAGAGGAGACCCAGTACTTC
cdr3_aa: CASSFFFREETQYF

clone_size: many
j_call: TRBJ2-1
v_call: TRBV24-1
d_call: TRBD2
cdr3_length: 15
cdr3_nt: TGTGCCACCAGTGATTTTGGGAGGGAGTACAATGAGCAGTTCTTC
cdr3_aa: CATSDFGREYNEQFF

clone_size: many
j_call: TRBJ2-7
v_call: TRBV12-3/TRBV12-4
d_call: TRBD2
cdr3_length: 14
cdr3_nt: TGTGCCAGCAGTTTGTCGAGCGGGGACTACGAGCAGTACTTC
cdr3_aa: CASSLSSGDYEQYF

clone_size: many
j_call: TRBJ2-1
v_call: TRBV4-3
d_call: -
cdr3_length: 15
cdr3_nt: TGCGCCAGCAGCTTAGGGGCAGGGCAGTACAATGAGCAGTTCTTC
cdr3_aa: CASSLGAGQYNEQFF

clone_size: many
j_call: TRBJ1-6
v_call: TRBV20-1
d_call: -
cdr3_length: 18
cdr3_nt: TGCAGTGCTAGAGACCACCTCGCGTCATCATATTCTAATTCACCCCTCCACTTT
cdr3_aa: CSARDHLASSYSNSPLHF

clone_size: many
j_call: TRBJ1-2
v_call: TRBV6-1
d_call: -
cdr3_length: 12
cdr3_nt: TGTGCCAGCAGTTGGCGGTGGCAAGGCTACACCTTC
cdr3_aa: CASSWRWQGYTF

clone_size: few
j_call: TRBJ2-7
v_call: TRBV13
d_call: -
cdr3_length: 14
cdr3_nt: TGTGCCAGCAGCGCCACCGAGGGGAATTACGAGCAGTACTTC
cdr3_aa: CASSATEGNYEQYF

clone_size: medium-sized
j_call: TRBJ2-3
v_call: TRBV12-3/TRBV12-4
d_call: -
cdr3_length: 15
cdr3_nt: TGTGCCAGCAGTTTAGGGCAGTATAGCACAGATACGCAGTATTTT
cdr3_aa: CASSLGQYSTDTQYF

clone_size: many
j_call: TRBJ2-1
v_call: TRBV5-1
d_call: TRBD1
cdr3_length: 15
cdr3_nt: TGCGCCAGCAGCCTAACCGGGACAGGGATCATTGGTCCGTTCTTC
cdr3_aa: CASSLTGTGIIGPFF

clone_size: few
j_call: TRBJ1-2
v_call: TRBV7-2
d_call: -
cdr3_length: 13
cdr3_nt: TGTGCCAGCAGCTTAGCAGAGAACTATGGCTACACCTTC
cdr3_aa: CASSLAENYGYTF

clone_size: many
j_call: TRBJ2-7
v_call: TRBV7-2
d_call: -
cdr3_length: 16
cdr3_nt: TGTGCCAGCAGCTTAGGGTCGGCGGGTCCTAGCTACGAGCAGTACTTC
cdr3_aa: CASSLGSAGPSYEQYF

clone_size: few
j_call: TRBJ2-3
v_call: TRBV10-3
d_call: TRBD2
cdr3_length: 16
cdr3_nt: TGTGCCATCAGCGAGACTAGCGGGGGATACACAGATACGCAGTATTTT
cdr3_aa: CAISETSGGYTDTQYF

clone_size: -
j_call: TRBJ2-3
v_call: TRBV7-8
d_call: TRBD1
cdr3_length: 16
cdr3_nt: TGTGCCAGCAGCTTAGGGGGACAGGAAGTAGCAGATACGCAGTATTTT
cdr3_aa: CASSLGGQEVADTQYF

clone_size: -
j_call: TRBJ2-1
v_call: TRBV19
d_call: TRBD2
cdr3_length: 15
cdr3_nt: TGTGCCAGTATACGGACTAGCGGGTCCTACAATGAGCAGTTCTTC
cdr3_aa: CASIRTSGSYNEQFF

clone_size: many
j_call: TRBJ2-5
v_call: TRBV10-3
d_call: TRBD2
cdr3_length: 13
cdr3_nt: TGTGCCATCAGGACTAGCGTGCAAGAGACCCAGTACTTC
cdr3_aa: CAIRTSVQETQYF

clone_size: -
j_call: TRBJ2-7
v_call: TRBV7-2
d_call: -
cdr3_length: 15
cdr3_nt: TGTGCCAGCAGCGCCCTTATTGGGGGCGCCTACGAGCAGTACTTC
cdr3_aa: CASSALIGGAYEQYF

clone_size: -
j_call: TRBJ2-7
v_call: TRBV2
d_call: -
cdr3_length: 13
cdr3_nt: TGTGCCAGCAGTAGTTGGGGGCATTACGAGCAGTACTTC
cdr3_aa: CASSSWGHYEQYF

clone_size: many
j_call: TRBJ2-1
v_call: TRBV7-9
d_call: TRBD1
cdr3_length: 15
cdr3_nt: TGTGCCAGCAGCCCTACAGGGGCCGTAGTAGGGGAGCAGTTCTTC
cdr3_aa: CASSPTGAVVGEQFF

clone_size: few
j_call: TRBJ1-6
v_call: TRBV27
d_call: -
cdr3_length: 12
cdr3_nt: TGTGCCAGCAAAGACCCGAATTCACCCCTCCACTTT
cdr3_aa: CASKDPNSPLHF

clone_size: -
j_call: TRBJ2-7
v_call: TRBV6-2/TRBV6-3
d_call: -
cdr3_length: 13
cdr3_nt: TGTGCCAGCAGTTATCAGGGACGGTACGAGCAGTACTTC
cdr3_aa: CASSYQGRYEQYF

clone_size: -
j_call: TRBJ1-2
v_call: TRBV9
d_call: -
cdr3_length: 12
cdr3_nt: TGTGCCAGCAGCGTAGGCCGGTGGGGCTACACCTTC
cdr3_aa: CASSVGRWGYTF

clone_size: many
j_call: TRBJ2-1
v_call: TRBV13
d_call: TRBD2
cdr3_length: 15
cdr3_nt: TGTGCCAGCAGCGACCGACTAGCGGGATACAATGAGCAGTTCTTC
cdr3_aa: CASSDRLAGYNEQFF

clone_size: few
j_call: TRBJ2-5
v_call: TRBV7-7
d_call: -
cdr3_length: 16
cdr3_nt: TGTGCCAGCAGCCCTATTAAAGTCGGGAAACCAGAGACCCAGTACTTC
cdr3_aa: CASSPIKVGKPETQYF

clone_size: few
j_call: TRBJ2-1
v_call: TRBV14
d_call: TRBD2
cdr3_length: 17
cdr3_nt: TGTGCCAGCAGCCAATCCGAGACTAGCCTAACCTACAATGAGCAGTTCTTC
cdr3_aa: CASSQSETSLTYNEQFF

clone_size: few
j_call: TRBJ1-5
v_call: TRBV12-3/TRBV12-4
d_call: -
cdr3_length: 15
cdr3_nt: TGTGCCAGCAGCCCGAGGGGGTCGGGCAATCAGCCCCAGCATTTT
cdr3_aa: CASSPRGSGNQPQHF

clone_size: -
j_call: TRBJ2-7
v_call: TRBV9
d_call: TRBD1
cdr3_length: 14
cdr3_nt: TGTGCCAGCAGTTCCGGGACAGCAACCTACGAGCAGTACTTC
cdr3_aa: CASSSGTATYEQYF